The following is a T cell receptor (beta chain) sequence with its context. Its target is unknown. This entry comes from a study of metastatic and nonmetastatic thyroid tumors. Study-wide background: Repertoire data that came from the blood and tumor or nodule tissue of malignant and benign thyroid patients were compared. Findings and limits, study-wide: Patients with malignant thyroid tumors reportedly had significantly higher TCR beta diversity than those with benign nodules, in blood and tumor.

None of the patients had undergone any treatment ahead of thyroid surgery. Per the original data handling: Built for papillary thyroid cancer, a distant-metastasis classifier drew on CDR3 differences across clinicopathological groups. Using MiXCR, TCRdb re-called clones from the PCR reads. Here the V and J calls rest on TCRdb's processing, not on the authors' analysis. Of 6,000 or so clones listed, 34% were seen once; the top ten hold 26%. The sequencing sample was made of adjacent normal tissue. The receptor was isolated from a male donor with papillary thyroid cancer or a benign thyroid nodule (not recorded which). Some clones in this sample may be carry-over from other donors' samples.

The CDR3 here is CASSLDLNTEAFF. DNA of the CDR3: TGTGCCAGCAGTTTAGATCTTAACACTGAAGCTTTCTTT. The V call is TRBV12-3 or TRBV12-4, the J call TRBJ1-1; D remains unclear. The CDR3 length is 13 residues. Trimming stripped 1 base from V and 2 bases from J, with 5 bases between.